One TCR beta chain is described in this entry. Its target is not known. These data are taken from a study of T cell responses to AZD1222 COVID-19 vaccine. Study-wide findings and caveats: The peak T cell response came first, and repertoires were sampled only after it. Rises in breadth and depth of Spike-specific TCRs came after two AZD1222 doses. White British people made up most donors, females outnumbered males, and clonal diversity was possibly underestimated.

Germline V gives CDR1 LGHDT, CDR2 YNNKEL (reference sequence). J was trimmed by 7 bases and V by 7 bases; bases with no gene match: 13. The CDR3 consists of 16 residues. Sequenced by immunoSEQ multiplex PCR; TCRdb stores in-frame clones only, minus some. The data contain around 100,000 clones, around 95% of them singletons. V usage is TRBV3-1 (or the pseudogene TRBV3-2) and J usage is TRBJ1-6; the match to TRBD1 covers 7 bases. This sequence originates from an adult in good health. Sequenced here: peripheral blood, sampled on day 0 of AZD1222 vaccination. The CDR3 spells CASTPKGTVPNSPLHF. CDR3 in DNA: TGTGCCAGCACCCCCAAGGGGACAGTGCCAAATTCACCCCTCCACTTT.